The rows below give T cell receptor beta chains drawn from one sample of a study of blood T cell repertoires in COVID-19. Repertoires were generated with immunoSEQ multiplex PCR, while TCRdb's copy carries only in-frame clones and drops some. The sample records around 150,000 clones, 70% to 85% being singletons. Sequenced sample: peripheral blood. The receptors shown here come from an elderly woman in a cohort sampled during active or convalescent COVID-19. The CDR3 runs from the conserved cysteine through the conserved F or W. A D gene is named only where the DNA matches it firmly. Not all rows give a size; the values are once, few, many and, for expanded clones, a class.

size: NA; J: TRBJ2-5; V: TRBV18; D: TRBD2; CDR3: CASSQGLAGGYQETQYF; DNA: TGTGCCAGCTCACAAGGACTAGCGGGGGGGTACCAAGAGACCCAGTACTTC
size: NA; J: TRBJ1-4; V: TRBV5-5; D: TRBD1; CDR3: CASREDRRKEKLFF; DNA: TGTGCCAGCAGGGAGGACAGGCGGAAGGAAAAACTGTTTTTT
size: NA; J: TRBJ2-7; V: TRBV30; D: TRBD2; CDR3: CAWSVRSGAYEQYF; DNA: TGTGCCTGGAGTGTACGGAGCGGGGCCTACGAGCAGTACTTC
size: NA; J: TRBJ2-3; V: TRBV7-2; D: NA; CDR3: CASSSLGSTGRSTDTQYF; DNA: TGTGCCAGCAGCTCCCTCGGAAGTACGGGGAGATCCACAGATACGCAGTATTTT
size: NA; J: TRBJ2-3; V: TRBV7-2; D: NA; CDR3: CASGPLGGINTQYF; DNA: TGTGCCAGCGGCCCTCTCGGGGGTATTAATACGCAGTATTTT
size: NA; J: TRBJ1-5; V: TRBV12-3/TRBV12-4; D: NA; CDR3: CASSLALFQPQHF; DNA: TGTGCCAGCAGTTTAGCTCTCTTTCAGCCCCAGCATTTT
size: NA; J: TRBJ2-1; V: TRBV11-1; D: TRBD1; CDR3: CASSLVDRGRYEQFF; DNA: TGTGCCAGCAGCTTAGTTGACAGGGGGCGATATGAGCAGTTCTTC
size: NA; J: TRBJ2-1; V: TRBV5-1; D: TRBD2; CDR3: CASSRGLAGGRQFF; DNA: TGCGCCAGCAGCAGGGGACTAGCGGGGGGTCGGCAGTTCTTC
size: once; J: TRBJ1-1; V: TRBV6-5; D: TRBD1; CDR3: CASSYEQGSMNTEAFF; DNA: TGTGCCAGCAGTTACGAACAGGGGTCGATGAACACTGAAGCTTTCTTT
size: NA; J: TRBJ1-1; V: TRBV2; D: NA; CDR3: CASSEMGGTEAFF; DNA: TGTGCCAGCAGTGAAATGGGGGGCACTGAAGCTTTCTTT
size: NA; J: TRBJ1-5; V: TRBV4-2; D: NA; CDR3: CASSPVGGDTNQPQHF; DNA: TGTGCCAGCAGCCCAGTCGGTGGGGACACCAATCAGCCCCAGCATTTT
size: NA; J: TRBJ1-4; V: TRBV12-3/TRBV12-4; D: NA; CDR3: CASSGGVGEKLFF; DNA: TGTGCCAGCAGCGGGGGGGTGGGTGAAAAACTGTTTTTT
size: few; J: TRBJ2-7; V: TRBV30; D: TRBD1; CDR3: CAWKHGTGGSEQYF; DNA: TGTGCCTGGAAACACGGGACAGGGGGCAGTGAGCAGTACTTC
size: NA; J: TRBJ2-5; V: TRBV29-1; D: TRBD1; CDR3: CSVDSPGQQKETQYF; DNA: TGCAGCGTCGATTCACCGGGACAGCAAAAAGAGACCCAGTACTTC
size: few; J: TRBJ2-7; V: TRBV3-1/TRBV3-2; D: NA; CDR3: CASSQSQGSYEQYF; DNA: TGTGCCAGCAGCCAAAGCCAGGGGAGCTACGAGCAGTACTTC
size: NA; J: TRBJ2-5; V: TRBV9; D: NA; CDR3: CASSVEPSKARETQYF; DNA: TGTGCCAGCAGCGTAGAACCTAGTAAAGCCCGAGAGACCCAGTACTTC
size: NA; J: TRBJ1-2; V: TRBV29-1; D: TRBD1; CDR3: CSVEHRKRGQGSNYGYTF; DNA: TGCAGCGTTGAACACCGGAAAAGGGGACAGGGGAGTAACTATGGCTACACCTTC
size: NA; J: TRBJ1-2; V: TRBV28; D: TRBD1; CDR3: CASNDRGLESAGYTF; DNA: TGTGCCAGCAATGACAGGGGGCTGGAATCAGCTGGCTACACCTTC
size: NA; J: TRBJ1-2; V: TRBV3-1/TRBV3-2; D: NA; CDR3: CASSQVAGGGYGYTF; DNA: TGTGCCAGCAGCCAAGTTGCGGGGGGCGGCTATGGCTACACCTTC
size: NA; J: TRBJ1-6; V: TRBV6-5; D: NA; CDR3: CASFARGYNSPLHF; DNA: TGTGCCAGCTTCGCCAGGGGTTATAATTCACCCCTCCACTTT
size: NA; J: TRBJ2-1; V: TRBV5-1; D: NA; CDR3: CASSPSATGSNEQFF; DNA: TGCGCCAGCAGCCCCTCGGCGACAGGCTCCAATGAGCAGTTCTTC
size: NA; J: TRBJ2-5; V: TRBV12-3/TRBV12-4; D: NA; CDR3: CASSFRGAETQYF; DNA: TGTGCCAGCAGTTTCAGGGGCGCCGAGACCCAGTACTTC
size: NA; J: TRBJ1-1; V: TRBV5-1; D: NA; CDR3: CASSWVSVQEGVTEAFF; DNA: TGCGCCAGCAGCTGGGTCTCCGTCCAGGAAGGCGTCACTGAAGCTTTCTTT
size: NA; J: TRBJ1-4; V: TRBV9; D: NA; CDR3: CASSVDRGRLGGEKLFF; DNA: TGTGCCAGCAGCGTAGATAGGGGAAGGTTAGGCGGTGAAAAACTGTTTTTT
size: NA; J: TRBJ2-7; V: TRBV6-5; D: NA; CDR3: CASRGVQSYEQYF; DNA: TGTGCCAGCAGAGGGGTACAATCCTACGAGCAGTACTTC
size: few; J: TRBJ1-1; V: TRBV6-4; D: TRBD1; CDR3: CASSGQGAVNTEAFF; DNA: TGTGCCAGCAGTGGCCAGGGGGCAGTGAACACTGAAGCTTTCTTT
size: NA; J: TRBJ1-1; V: TRBV5-1; D: TRBD1; CDR3: CASSLDGSRGIEAFF; DNA: TGCGCCAGCAGCTTGGATGGCAGCAGGGGGATTGAAGCTTTCTTT
size: NA; J: TRBJ1-1; V: TRBV7-8; D: NA; CDR3: CASSKRTANTEAFF; DNA: TGTGCCAGCAGCAAAAGGACAGCGAACACTGAAGCTTTCTTT
size: NA; J: TRBJ1-2; V: TRBV7-9; D: TRBD1; CDR3: CASSPGTGDYGYTF; DNA: TGTGCCAGCAGCCCCGGGACAGGAGACTATGGCTACACCTTC
size: NA; J: TRBJ1-5; V: TRBV3-1/TRBV3-2; D: NA; CDR3: CASSRGRGNQPQHF; DNA: TGTGCCAGCAGCCGGGGCAGGGGAAATCAGCCCCAGCATTTT